This T cell receptor (beta chain) comes out of a study of CD8+CD57+ T cells in acquired aplastic anemia. Whoever was chosen for sequencing had shown CD8+CD57+ cell expansion by flow cytometry. V was shortened by 3 bases and J by 8 bases, with 13 bases between the two germline ends. Per germline, CDR1 MNHNS and CDR2 SASEGT. CDR3 size: 13 residues. Genomic DNA, the template, was used for profiling of the TCR beta VDJ and CDR3. Each CDR3 protein is one row after TCRdb ran MiXCR on the reads. The sample records 200,000 to 300,000 distinct CDR3 sequences, approximately 50% being singletons. The chain has TRBV6-1 and TRBJ1-2; no reliable D call. The clonotype comes from a human donor with aplastic anemia. Sequenced: sorted CD4+, CD8+, or CD8+CD57+ T cells (not recorded which) from PBMCs. The CDR3 sequence is CASSEDLAGGYTF. DNA for the CDR3: TGTGCCAGCAGTGAGGATTTAGCGGGAGGCTACACCTTC.